This is a list of T cell receptor beta chains from one sample in a study of T cells in Graves' hyperthyroidism and ophthalmopathy. TCRdb independently ran MiXCR on the multiplex PCR reads; one entry per CDR3 protein. The sample has over 500,000 distinct CDR3 sequences, around 15% seen once. Sequencing was carried out using blood. Receptor source: a woman aged 40 to 50 with Graves' hyperthyroidism. CDR3s include the opening cysteine and the closing phenylalanine or tryptophan. A D gene is named only where the DNA matches it firmly. The size entry is marked missing in some rows and otherwise reads once, few, many or a size class.

clone_size	d_call	v_call	j_call	cdr3_nt	cdr3_aa
NA	TRBD2	TRBV10-3	TRBJ2-3	TGTGCCATCAGTGGGACTAGCTCAGATACGCAGTATTTT	CAISGTSSDTQYF
many	NA	TRBV4-1	TRBJ2-1	TGCGCCAGCAGCAAAGTGGGGCTCTACAATGAGCAGTTCTTC	CASSKVGLYNEQFF
NA	TRBD1	TRBV15	TRBJ2-1	TGTGCCACCAGCAGAGTAGACTCCGGGACAGGTTTTCGTGAGCAGTTCTTC	CATSRVDSGTGFREQFF
few	NA	TRBV15	TRBJ2-7	TGTGCCACCAGCGGGGACACGGGGCGCTACGAGCAGTACTTC	CATSGDTGRYEQYF
few	NA	TRBV5-1	TRBJ1-1	TGCGCCAGCAGAAGTACAGGGTTTACTGAAGCTTTCTTT	CASRSTGFTEAFF
NA	NA	TRBV20-1	TRBJ1-2	TGCAGTGCTGGCGAATATCTAATAACCAACCTACAGGGCTACACCTTC	CSAGEYLITNLQGYTF
many	TRBD2	TRBV3-1	TRBJ2-4	TGTGCCAGCAGCCAAGATCCCTCATGGACGGGAGGGAGGGGACGAAACATTCAGTACTTC	CASSQDPSWTGGRGRNIQYF
NA	NA	TRBV24-1	TRBJ2-2	TGTGCCACCAGTGAAGAACAGGGATACACCGGGGAGCTGTTTTTT	CATSEEQGYTGELFF
NA	TRBD1	TRBV20-1	TRBJ1-2	TGCAGTGCTATCTCGACCGGGACAGGGGATCCCTACACCTTC	CSAISTGTGDPYTF
many	NA	TRBV12-5	TRBJ2-1	TGTGCTAGTGGTTTGGTGGTCCCGGGGGCGGTTGAGCAGTTCTTC	CASGLVVPGAVEQFF
many	NA	TRBV28	TRBJ2-7	TGTGCCAGCAGACGGCCAGGGGACTACGAGCAGTACTTC	CASRRPGDYEQYF
many	TRBD1	TRBV2	TRBJ2-4	TGTGCCAGCAGTGAAGTAGGGGGCGCCCCTTATGCCTTCATTCAGTACTTC	CASSEVGGAPYAFIQYF
few	TRBD1	TRBV5-1	TRBJ2-4	TGCGCCAGCAGCTCCGGGACAGGCCTAGCCAAAAACATTCAGTACTTC	CASSSGTGLAKNIQYF
NA	TRBD1	TRBV20-1	TRBJ1-5	TGCAGTGCTAGGTTCGAGACAGGGACATCCAATCAGCCCCAGCATTTT	CSARFETGTSNQPQHF
NA	NA	TRBV7-3	TRBJ2-2	TGTGCCAGCGAAGCGGGTAACACCGGGGAGCTGCTTTTT	CASEAGNTGELLF
NA	NA	TRBV5-1	TRBJ2-5	TGCGCCAGCAGGGTTACAGGGCAAGAGACCCAGTACTTC	CASRVTGQETQYF
many	TRBD2	TRBV11-3	TRBJ2-1	TGTGCCAGCTCCGAGTCTAGCGGACCAGTCAATGAGCAGTTCTTC	CASSESSGPVNEQFF
many	TRBD2	TRBV4-2	TRBJ2-7	TGTGCCAGCAGCCAAGATCTCAGCGGGAGGAGCGAGCAGTACTTC	CASSQDLSGRSEQYF
NA	NA	TRBV27	TRBJ1-4	TGTGCCAGCCGACGGTTAAATGAAAAACTGTTTTTT	CASRRLNEKLFF
NA	TRBD2	TRBV12-3/TRBV12-4	TRBJ2-7	TGTGCCAGCAGGACCTCGGGAGCGGGAGAGGGGGAGCAGTACTTC	CASRTSGAGEGEQYF
NA	NA	TRBV7-9	TRBJ2-1	TGTGCCAGCAGTCGAAGAGGAGCGGGTTCGTACAATGAGCAGTTCTTC	CASSRRGAGSYNEQFF
many	NA	TRBV2	TRBJ2-3	TGTGCCAGTGAGTCTGAGCAAAGCACAGATACGCAGTATTTT	CASESEQSTDTQYF
many	NA	TRBV10-3	TRBJ2-7	TGTGCCATCAGTGAGTCTGGGGGAATCTACGAGCAGTACTTC	CAISESGGIYEQYF
NA	NA	TRBV6-1	TRBJ2-2	TGTGCCAGCACCTACCCCTCCGGGGAGCTGTTTTTT	CASTYPSGELFF
few	TRBD2	TRBV20-1	TRBJ2-2	TGCAGTGCTAGAGATGCAGCGGGAGCCCCCACCGGGGAGCTGTTTTTT	CSARDAAGAPTGELFF
many	NA	TRBV3-1	TRBJ1-5	TGTGCCAGCAGCCAAGGGTCAGGGAATCAGCCCCAGCATTTT	CASSQGSGNQPQHF
NA	NA	TRBV6-1	TRBJ2-2	TGTGCCAGCAGTGAAGAGGTTAGCGACACCGGGGAGCTGTTTTTT	CASSEEVSDTGELFF
many	NA	TRBV24-1	TRBJ2-3	TGTGCCACCAACGGGAACACAGATACGCAGTATTTT	CATNGNTDTQYF
many	TRBD1	TRBV4-1	TRBJ2-3	TGCGCCAGCAGCCAGGGGGGACAGGCTCGGGATACGCAGTATTTT	CASSQGGQARDTQYF
many	NA	TRBV13	TRBJ2-2	TGTGCCAGCAGGGGAGGCGCGAACACCGGGGAGCTGTTTTTT	CASRGGANTGELFF
NA	TRBD1	TRBV5-4	TRBJ1-2	TGTGCCAGCAGCCCGGGACAGCCGAACTATGGCTACACCTTC	CASSPGQPNYGYTF
NA	TRBD2	TRBV6-5	TRBJ2-1	TGTGCCAGCAGTTCCCCCCTGGGACTACCCGAGCAGTTCTTC	CASSSPLGLPEQFF
NA	NA	TRBV6-5	TRBJ2-3	TGTGCCAGCAGTTTTCCCGGGGCTAATACGCAGTATTTT	CASSFPGANTQYF
few	TRBD2	TRBV15	TRBJ2-1	TGTGCCACCAGCAGATACCCTAGCGGGAGGCCCTACAATGAGCAGTTCTTC	CATSRYPSGRPYNEQFF
many	NA	TRBV3-1	TRBJ2-2	TGTGCCAGCAGCCCAGGGCGTGTGAGCACCGGGGAGCTGTTTTTT	CASSPGRVSTGELFF
NA	TRBD1	TRBV30	TRBJ1-1	TGTGCCTGGGCCGGGACAGGGGGCGCGACTGAAGCTTTCTTT	CAWAGTGGATEAFF
many	TRBD1	TRBV20-1	TRBJ2-7	TGCAGTGCAGAAAGCACAGGGGGCGCACGGGACGAGCAGTACTTC	CSAESTGGARDEQYF
NA	NA	TRBV5-1	TRBJ2-5	TGCGCCAGCAGCTCGACGGGGCCCCCAGAGACCCAGTACTTC	CASSSTGPPETQYF
NA	TRBD1	TRBV27	TRBJ1-5	TGTGCCAGCAGGCCGGACAGGGAAGGTCAGCCCCAGCATTTT	CASRPDREGQPQHF
many	TRBD2	TRBV18	TRBJ2-3	TGTGCCAGCTCACCACCTAGCGGGGGCACAGATACGCAGTATTTT	CASSPPSGGTDTQYF
many	TRBD2	TRBV18	TRBJ2-1	TGTGCCAGCTCACCCCTCGGCGGGAGAGTTAAGAATGAGCAGTTCTTC	CASSPLGGRVKNEQFF
NA	TRBD2	TRBV5-4	TRBJ2-1	TGTGCCAGCAGCACCGCTAGCGGGGACAATGAGCAGTTCTTC	CASSTASGDNEQFF
NA	TRBD2	TRBV9	TRBJ2-2	TGTGCCAGCAGCGCGGGACTATACGGCGGGGAGCTGTTTTTT	CASSAGLYGGELFF
many	TRBD1	TRBV20-1	TRBJ2-7	TGCAGTGCTAGAGATTCGGGACAGGATCTAGAGCAGTACTTC	CSARDSGQDLEQYF
few	NA	TRBV6-1	TRBJ1-4	TGTGCCAGCAGTGATTTACGAGACGCAACTAATGAAAAACTGTTTTTT	CASSDLRDATNEKLFF
NA	TRBD2	TRBV19	TRBJ2-7	TGTGCCAGTAGTATGGGACTAGCGGGAGGAACAATCGAGCAGTACTTC	CASSMGLAGGTIEQYF
NA	TRBD2	TRBV19	TRBJ2-3	TGTGCCAGTAGTTCCCCGACTAGCGGGAGTAGAGATACGCAGTATTTT	CASSSPTSGSRDTQYF
many	TRBD1	TRBV5-1	TRBJ1-3	TGCGCCAGCAGCTTGAGGACAGGGGGGATCTCTGGAAACACCATATATTTT	CASSLRTGGISGNTIYF
NA	NA	TRBV6-9	TRBJ1-6	TGTGCCAGCAGTTTCCAACCTTACGCTAATTCACCCCTCCACTTT	CASSFQPYANSPLHF